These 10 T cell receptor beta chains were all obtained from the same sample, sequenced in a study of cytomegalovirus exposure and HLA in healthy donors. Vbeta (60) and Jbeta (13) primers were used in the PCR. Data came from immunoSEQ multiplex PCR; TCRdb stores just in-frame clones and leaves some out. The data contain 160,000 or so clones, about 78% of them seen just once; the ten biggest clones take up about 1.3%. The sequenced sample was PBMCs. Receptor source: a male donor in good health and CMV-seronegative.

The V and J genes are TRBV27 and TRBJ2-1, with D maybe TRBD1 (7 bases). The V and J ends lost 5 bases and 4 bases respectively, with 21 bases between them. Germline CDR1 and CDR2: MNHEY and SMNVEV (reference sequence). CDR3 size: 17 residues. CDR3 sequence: CASSPRRGLTGYNEQFF. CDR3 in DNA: TGTGCCAGCAGTCCCCGGCGGGGATTGACAGGGTACAATGAGCAGTTCTTC.

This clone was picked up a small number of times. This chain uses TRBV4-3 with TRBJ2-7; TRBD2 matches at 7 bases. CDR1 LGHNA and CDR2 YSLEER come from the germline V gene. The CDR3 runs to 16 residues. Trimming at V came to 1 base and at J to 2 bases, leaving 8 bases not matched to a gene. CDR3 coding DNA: TGCGCCAGCAGCCAAGGCGCGGGGGATGGGGCCTACGAGCAGTACTTC. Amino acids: CASSQGAGDGAYEQYF.

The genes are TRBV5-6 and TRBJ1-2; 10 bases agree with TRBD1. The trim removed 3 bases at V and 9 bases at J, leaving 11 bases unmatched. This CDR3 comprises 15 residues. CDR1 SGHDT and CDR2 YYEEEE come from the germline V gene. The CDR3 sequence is CASSWTGTGVKSYTF. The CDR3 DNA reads TGTGCCAGCAGCTGGACCGGGACAGGGGTCAAAAGCTACACCTTC.

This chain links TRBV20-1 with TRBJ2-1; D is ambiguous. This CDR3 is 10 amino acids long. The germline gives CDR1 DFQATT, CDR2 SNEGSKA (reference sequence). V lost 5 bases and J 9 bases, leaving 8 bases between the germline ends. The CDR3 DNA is TGCAGTGCTGTTAACGGTGAGCAGTTCTTC. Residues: CSAVNGEQFF.

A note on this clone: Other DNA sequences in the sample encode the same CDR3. This CDR3 reads CASRTGGTDTQYF. The DNA for the CDR3 is TGTGCCAGCCGGACAGGGGGCACAGATACGCAGTATTTT. This sequence joins TRBV6-6 and TRBJ2-3; 9 bases are shared with TRBD1. Trimming at V came to 8 bases and at J to 1 base, leaving 1 base not matched to a gene. The length of the CDR3 is 13 residues. CDR1 and CDR2 from the germline V gene are MNHNY and SVGAGI (reference sequence).

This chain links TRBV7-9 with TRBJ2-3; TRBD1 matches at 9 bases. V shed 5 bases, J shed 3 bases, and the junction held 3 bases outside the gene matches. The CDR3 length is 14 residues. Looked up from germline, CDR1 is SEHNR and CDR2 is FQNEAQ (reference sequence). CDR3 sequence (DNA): TGTGCCAGCAGCAACAGGGGGCGTACAGATACGCAGTATTTT. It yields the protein CASSNRGRTDTQYF.

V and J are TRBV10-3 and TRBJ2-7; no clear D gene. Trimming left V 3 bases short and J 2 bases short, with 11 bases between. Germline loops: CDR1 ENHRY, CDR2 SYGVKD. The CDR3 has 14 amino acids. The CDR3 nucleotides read TGTGCCATCAGTGAAAACTACTCTACCTACGAGCAGTACTTC. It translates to CAISENYSTYEQYF.

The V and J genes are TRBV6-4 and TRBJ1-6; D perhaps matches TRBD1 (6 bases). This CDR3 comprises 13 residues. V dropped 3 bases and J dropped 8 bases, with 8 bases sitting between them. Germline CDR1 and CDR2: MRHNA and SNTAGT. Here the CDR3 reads CASSETGDSPLHF. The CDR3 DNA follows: TGTGCCAGCAGTGAGACAGGAGATTCACCCCTCCACTTT.

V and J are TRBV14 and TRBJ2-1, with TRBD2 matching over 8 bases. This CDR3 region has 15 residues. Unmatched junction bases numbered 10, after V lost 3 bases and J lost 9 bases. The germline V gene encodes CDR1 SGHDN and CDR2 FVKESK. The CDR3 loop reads CASSHGIAGLAEQFF. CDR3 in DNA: TGTGCCAGCAGCCACGGGATAGCGGGATTAGCTGAGCAGTTCTTC.

CDR3 sequence reads: CACRAGGKQYF. In DNA, the CDR3 is TGTGCCTGCCGAGCGGGAGGGAAGCAGTACTTC. The chain recombines TRBV30 with TRBJ2-7, with TRBD2 matching over 10 bases. The CDR3 length is 11 residues. The V gene's germline CDR1 is GTSNPN and CDR2 SVGIG (reference sequence). The ends lost 6 bases at V and 8 bases at J; junction bases unmatched: 4. The full variable domain, with the rest looked up from reference TRBV30 and TRBJ2-7, is SQTIHQWPATLVQPVGSPLSLECTVEGTSNPNLYWYRQAAGRGLQLLFYSVGIGQISSEVPQNLSASRPQDRQFILSSKKLLLSDSGFYLCACRAGGKQYFGPGTRLTVT.